Listed below are T cell receptor beta chains from one sample, sequenced in a study of blood T cell repertoires in COVID-19. Libraries were prepared by immunoSEQ multiplex PCR; TCRdb keeps only in-frame clonotypes and omits some of them. This sample has 70,000 or so clones, with roughly 82% found just once. Sequenced input: peripheral blood. Receptors were obtained from a human donor in a cohort sampled during active COVID-19. Both conserved end residues are part of each CDR3. Fields, in order: J gene, clone size, D gene, V gene, CDR3 protein, CDR3 DNA. The D gene is left open where the match is weak. Some rows mark clone size as missing; the rest say once, few, many or name a class of expanded clone.

J: TRBJ2-2
size: NA
D: NA
V: TRBV9
CDR3: CASSVSQINTGELFF
DNA: TGTGCCAGCAGCGTGTCCCAGATAAACACCGGGGAGCTGTTTTTT

J: TRBJ1-1
size: few
D: NA
V: TRBV4-1
CDR3: CASSQDGSNTEAFF
DNA: TGCGCCAGCAGCCAAGATGGGAGTAACACTGAAGCTTTCTTT

J: TRBJ1-6
size: NA
D: TRBD1
V: TRBV30
CDR3: CAWNLNRDRGSPLHF
DNA: TGTGCCTGGAACTTAAACCGGGACAGGGGTTCACCCCTCCACTTT

J: TRBJ1-1
size: NA
D: NA
V: TRBV5-6
CDR3: CASSSGSYTEAFF
DNA: TGTGCCAGCAGTTCGGGGTCCTACACTGAAGCTTTCTTT

J: TRBJ1-1
size: NA
D: NA
V: TRBV7-2
CDR3: CASSLTLVTEAFF
DNA: TGTGCCAGCAGCCTCACATTGGTCACTGAAGCTTTCTTT

J: TRBJ1-2
size: NA
D: NA
V: TRBV4-3
CDR3: CASSQVRAANYGYTF
DNA: TGCGCCAGCAGCCAAGTTCGAGCGGCTAACTATGGCTACACCTTC

J: TRBJ2-3
size: NA
D: NA
V: TRBV6-5
CDR3: CASRDFTDTQYF
DNA: TGTGCCAGCAGGGACTTCACAGATACGCAGTATTTT

J: TRBJ2-7
size: NA
D: NA
V: TRBV12-3/TRBV12-4
CDR3: CASVRGGEQYF
DNA: TGTGCCAGCGTCAGGGGCGGCGAGCAGTACTTC

J: TRBJ1-1
size: NA
D: NA
V: TRBV29-1
CDR3: CSVDEQVGTEAFF
DNA: TGCAGCGTTGATGAGCAGGTGGGCACTGAAGCTTTCTTT

J: TRBJ2-7
size: NA
D: NA
V: TRBV7-2
CDR3: CASSFGDMYEQYF
DNA: TGTGCCAGCAGCTTCGGGGATATGTACGAGCAGTACTTC

J: TRBJ2-1
size: NA
D: TRBD2
V: TRBV7-2
CDR3: CASSLYRGGYNEQFF
DNA: TGTGCCAGCAGCTTATATCGGGGGGGGTACAATGAGCAGTTCTTC

J: TRBJ1-2
size: NA
D: NA
V: TRBV6-5
CDR3: CASSYSAVYGYTF
DNA: TGTGCCAGCAGTTACTCGGCAGTTTATGGCTACACCTTC

J: TRBJ2-1
size: NA
D: TRBD2
V: TRBV4-2
CDR3: CASSQRGDYNEAEQFF
DNA: TGTGCCAGCAGCCAAAGAGGGGACTACAATGAAGCTGAGCAGTTCTTC

J: TRBJ1-1
size: NA
D: NA
V: TRBV19
CDR3: CASSPRHPASLNTEAFF
DNA: TGTGCCAGTAGTCCCCGACACCCCGCGAGTTTGAACACTGAAGCTTTCTTT

J: TRBJ2-1
size: NA
D: NA
V: TRBV11-2
CDR3: CASSLGRVGDEQFF
DNA: TGTGCCAGCAGCTTAGGCAGGGTGGGCGATGAGCAGTTCTTC

J: TRBJ2-3
size: NA
D: NA
V: TRBV24-1
CDR3: CATVSTDTQYF
DNA: TGTGCCACCGTAAGCACAGATACGCAGTATTTT